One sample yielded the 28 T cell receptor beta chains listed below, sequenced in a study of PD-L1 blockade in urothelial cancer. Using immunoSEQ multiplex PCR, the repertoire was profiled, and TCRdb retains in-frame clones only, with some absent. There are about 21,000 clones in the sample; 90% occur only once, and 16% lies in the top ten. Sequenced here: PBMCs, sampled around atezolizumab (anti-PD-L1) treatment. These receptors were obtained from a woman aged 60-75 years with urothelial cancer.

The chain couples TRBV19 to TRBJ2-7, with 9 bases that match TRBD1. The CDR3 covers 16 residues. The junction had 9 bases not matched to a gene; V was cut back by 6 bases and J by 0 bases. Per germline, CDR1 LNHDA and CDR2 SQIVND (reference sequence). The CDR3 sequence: CASSPMGTGISYEQYF. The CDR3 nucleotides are TGTGCCAGTAGCCCCATGGGGACAGGGATCTCCTACGAGCAGTACTTC.

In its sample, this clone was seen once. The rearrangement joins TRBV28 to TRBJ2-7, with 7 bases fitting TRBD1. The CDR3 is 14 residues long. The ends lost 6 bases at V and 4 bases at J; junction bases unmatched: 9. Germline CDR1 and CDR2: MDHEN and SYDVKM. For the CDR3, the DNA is TGTGCCAGCAGCACCGACAGGGTTTTTTACGAGCAGTACTTC. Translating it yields CASSTDRVFYEQYF.

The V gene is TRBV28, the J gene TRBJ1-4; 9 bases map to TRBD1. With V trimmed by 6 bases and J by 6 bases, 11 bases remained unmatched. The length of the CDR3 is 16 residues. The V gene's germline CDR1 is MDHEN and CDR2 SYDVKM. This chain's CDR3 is CASSPDRGIYDEKLFF. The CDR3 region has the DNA TGTGCCAGCAGCCCGGACAGGGGAATCTATGATGAAAAACTGTTTTTT.

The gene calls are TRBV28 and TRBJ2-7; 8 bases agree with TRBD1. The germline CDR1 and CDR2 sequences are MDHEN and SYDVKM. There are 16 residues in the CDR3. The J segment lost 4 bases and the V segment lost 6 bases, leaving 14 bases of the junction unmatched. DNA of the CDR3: TGTGCCAGCAGCCGCGGACAGGGTCCCTCTAGGTACGAGCAGTACTTC. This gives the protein CASSRGQGPSRYEQYF.

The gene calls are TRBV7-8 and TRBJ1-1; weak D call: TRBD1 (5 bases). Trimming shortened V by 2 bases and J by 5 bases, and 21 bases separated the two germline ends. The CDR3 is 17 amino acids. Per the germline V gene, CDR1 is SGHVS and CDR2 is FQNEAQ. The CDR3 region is CASSLPGEGLGGTEAFF. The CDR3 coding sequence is TGTGCCAGCAGCTTACCGGGGGAGGGGTTGGGAGGTACTGAAGCTTTCTTT.

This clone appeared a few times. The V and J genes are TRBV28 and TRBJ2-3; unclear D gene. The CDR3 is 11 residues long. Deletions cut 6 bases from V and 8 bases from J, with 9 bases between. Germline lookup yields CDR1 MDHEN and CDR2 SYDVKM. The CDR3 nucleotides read TGTGCCAGCAGCAGCGCCCTTACGCAGTATTTT. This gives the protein CASSSALTQYF.

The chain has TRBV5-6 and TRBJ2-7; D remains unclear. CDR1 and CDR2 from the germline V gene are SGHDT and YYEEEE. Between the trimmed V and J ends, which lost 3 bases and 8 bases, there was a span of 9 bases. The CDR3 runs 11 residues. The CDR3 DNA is TGTGCCAGCAGCTATAATGACAAGCAGTACTTC. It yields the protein CASSYNDKQYF.

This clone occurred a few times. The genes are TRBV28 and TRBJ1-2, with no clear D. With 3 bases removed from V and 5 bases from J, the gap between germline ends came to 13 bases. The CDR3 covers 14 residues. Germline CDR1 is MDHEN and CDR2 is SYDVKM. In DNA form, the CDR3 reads TGTGCCAGCAGTTTCCATCAGGCGGGTTATGGCTACACCTTC. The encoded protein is CASSFHQAGYGYTF.

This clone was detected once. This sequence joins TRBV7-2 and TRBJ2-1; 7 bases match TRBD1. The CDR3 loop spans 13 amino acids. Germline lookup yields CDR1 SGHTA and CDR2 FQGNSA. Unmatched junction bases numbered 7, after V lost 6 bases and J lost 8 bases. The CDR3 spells CASRPGTVDEQFF. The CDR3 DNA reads TGTGCCAGCAGGCCCGGGACAGTAGATGAGCAGTTCTTC. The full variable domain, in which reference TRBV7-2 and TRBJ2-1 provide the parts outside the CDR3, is GAGVSQSPSNKVTEKGKDVELRCDPISGHTALYWYRQSLGQGLEFLIYFQGNSAPDKSGLPSDRFSAERTGGSVSTLTIQRTQQEDSAVYLCASRPGTVDEQFFGPGTRLTVL.

Here the CDR3 DNA reads TGTGCCAGCAGTCGTAACAGGGGTCATTACAATGAGCAGTTCTTC. As protein: CASSRNRGHYNEQFF. V gene TRBV13 combines with J gene TRBJ2-1, with 7 bases identical to TRBD1. This CDR3 spans 15 amino acids. Germline V gene lookup returns CDR1 PRHDT and CDR2 FYEKMQ (reference sequence). V lost 6 bases and J lost 4; bases outside the gene matches: 9.

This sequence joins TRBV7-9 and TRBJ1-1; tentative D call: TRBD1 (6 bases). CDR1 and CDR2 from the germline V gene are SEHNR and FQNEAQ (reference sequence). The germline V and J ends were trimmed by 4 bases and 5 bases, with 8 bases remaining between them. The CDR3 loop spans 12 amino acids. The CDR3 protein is CASSSRGTEAFF. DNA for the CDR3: TGTGCCAGCAGCTCGAGGGGGACTGAAGCTTTCTTT.

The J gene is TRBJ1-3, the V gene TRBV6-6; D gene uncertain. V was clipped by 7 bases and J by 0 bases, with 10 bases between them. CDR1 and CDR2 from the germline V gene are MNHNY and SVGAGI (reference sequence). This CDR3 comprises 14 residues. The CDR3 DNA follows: TGTGCCAGCACCACCGGTAGCTCTGGAAACACCATATATTTT. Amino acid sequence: CASTTGSSGNTIYF.

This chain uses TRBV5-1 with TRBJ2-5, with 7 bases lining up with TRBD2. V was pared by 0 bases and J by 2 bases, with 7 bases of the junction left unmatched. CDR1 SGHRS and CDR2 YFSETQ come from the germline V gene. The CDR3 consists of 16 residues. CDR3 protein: CASSLAGGLGQETQYF. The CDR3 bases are TGCGCCAGCAGCTTGGCCGGAGGACTAGGGCAAGAGACCCAGTACTTC. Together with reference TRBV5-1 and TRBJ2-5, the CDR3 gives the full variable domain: KAGVTQTPRYLIKTRGQQVTLSCSPISGHRSVSWYQQTPGQGLQFLFEYFSETQRNKGNFPGRFSGRQFSNSRSEMNVSTLELGDSALYLCASSLAGGLGQETQYFGPGTRLLVL.

Here the CDR3 reads CASRDSGTIAYEQYF. The CDR3 DNA is TGTGCCAGCAGGGATAGCGGGACGATAGCCTACGAGCAGTACTTC. The J gene is TRBJ2-7, the V gene TRBV7-2, with 8 nucleotides matching TRBD2. The CDR3 covers 15 residues. J gave up 2 bases and V 6 bases, and 9 bases lay outside the gene matches. CDR1 is SGHTA, CDR2 FQGNSA, per germline.

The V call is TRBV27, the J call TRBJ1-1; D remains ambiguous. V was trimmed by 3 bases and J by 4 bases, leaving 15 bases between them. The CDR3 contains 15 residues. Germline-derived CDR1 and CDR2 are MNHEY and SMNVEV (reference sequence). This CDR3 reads CASSFGLTPGTEAFF. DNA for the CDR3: TGTGCCAGCAGTTTCGGCTTAACCCCGGGCACTGAAGCTTTCTTT.

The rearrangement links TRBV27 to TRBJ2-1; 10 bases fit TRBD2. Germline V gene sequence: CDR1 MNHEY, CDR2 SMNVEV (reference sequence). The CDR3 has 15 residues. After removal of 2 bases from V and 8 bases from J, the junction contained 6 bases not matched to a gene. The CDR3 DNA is TGTGCCAGCAGTTTAGAGCCTAGCGGGAGCCATGAGCAGTTCTTC. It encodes CASSLEPSGSHEQFF.

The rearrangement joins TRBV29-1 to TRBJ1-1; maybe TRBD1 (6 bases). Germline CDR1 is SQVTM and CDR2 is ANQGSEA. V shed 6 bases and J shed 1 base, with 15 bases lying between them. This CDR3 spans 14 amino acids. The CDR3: CSVRLGGGNTEAFF. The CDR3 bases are TGCAGCGTCCGATTGGGAGGGGGGAACACTGAAGCTTTCTTT.

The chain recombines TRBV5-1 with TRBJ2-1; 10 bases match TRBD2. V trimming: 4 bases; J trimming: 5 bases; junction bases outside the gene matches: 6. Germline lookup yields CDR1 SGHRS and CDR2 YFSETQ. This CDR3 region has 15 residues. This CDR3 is CASSAGLALHNEQFF. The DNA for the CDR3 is TGCGCCAGCAGCGCGGGACTAGCGCTACACAATGAGCAGTTCTTC. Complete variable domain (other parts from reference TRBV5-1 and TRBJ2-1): KAGVTQTPRYLIKTRGQQVTLSCSPISGHRSVSWYQQTPGQGLQFLFEYFSETQRNKGNFPGRFSGRQFSNSRSEMNVSTLELGDSALYLCASSAGLALHNEQFFGPGTRLTVL.

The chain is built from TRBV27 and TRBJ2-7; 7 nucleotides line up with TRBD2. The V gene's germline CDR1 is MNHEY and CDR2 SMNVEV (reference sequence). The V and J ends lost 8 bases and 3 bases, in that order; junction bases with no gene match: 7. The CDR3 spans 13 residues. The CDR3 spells CASFGGNGYEQYF. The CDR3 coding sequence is TGTGCCAGCTTCGGGGGGAACGGCTACGAGCAGTACTTC.

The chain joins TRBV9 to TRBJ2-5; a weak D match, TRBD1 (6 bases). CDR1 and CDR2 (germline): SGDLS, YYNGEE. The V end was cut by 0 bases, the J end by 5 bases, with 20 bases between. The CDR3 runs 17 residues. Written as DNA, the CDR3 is TGTGCCAGCAGCGTAGGACCGAGAGGACAGCCCTTGGAGACCCAGTACTTC. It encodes CASSVGPRGQPLETQYF.

The CDR3 DNA follows: TGTGCCAGCAGCTTAGCGGCAGATACGCAGTATTTT. The encoded protein is CASSLAADTQYF. The rearrangement joins TRBV5-4 to TRBJ2-3; perhaps TRBD2 as D (5 bases). The V end lost 2 bases, the J end lost 4 bases, and 5 bases lay between the germline ends. The CDR3 extends over 12 amino acids. Germline values: CDR1 SGHNT, CDR2 YYREEE (reference sequence).

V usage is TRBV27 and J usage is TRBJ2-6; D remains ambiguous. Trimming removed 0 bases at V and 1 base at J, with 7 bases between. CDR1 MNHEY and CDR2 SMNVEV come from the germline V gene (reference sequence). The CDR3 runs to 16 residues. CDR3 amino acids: CASSLSIGSGANVLTF. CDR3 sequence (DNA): TGTGCCAGCAGTTTATCGATCGGGTCTGGGGCCAACGTCCTGACTTTC.

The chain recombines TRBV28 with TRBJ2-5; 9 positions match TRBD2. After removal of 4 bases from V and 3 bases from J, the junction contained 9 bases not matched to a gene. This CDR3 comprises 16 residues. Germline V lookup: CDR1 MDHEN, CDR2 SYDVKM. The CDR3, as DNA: TGTGCCAGCAGTTCGATCCATTTAGCGGGAGAAGAGACCCAGTACTTC. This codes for CASSSIHLAGEETQYF.

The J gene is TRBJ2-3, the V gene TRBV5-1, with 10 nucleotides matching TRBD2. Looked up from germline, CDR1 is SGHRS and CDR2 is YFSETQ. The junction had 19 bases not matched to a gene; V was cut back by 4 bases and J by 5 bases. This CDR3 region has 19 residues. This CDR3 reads CASSPRISGRLGAQDTQYF. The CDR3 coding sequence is TGCGCCAGCAGCCCTCGGATTAGCGGGAGGTTGGGAGCACAAGATACGCAGTATTTT.

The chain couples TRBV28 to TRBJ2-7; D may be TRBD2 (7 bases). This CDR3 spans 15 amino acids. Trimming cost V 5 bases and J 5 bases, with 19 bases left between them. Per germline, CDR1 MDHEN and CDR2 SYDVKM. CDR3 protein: CASSPGGGSSHEQYF. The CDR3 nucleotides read TGTGCCAGCAGTCCTGGGGGCGGGAGTAGCCACGAGCAGTACTTC.

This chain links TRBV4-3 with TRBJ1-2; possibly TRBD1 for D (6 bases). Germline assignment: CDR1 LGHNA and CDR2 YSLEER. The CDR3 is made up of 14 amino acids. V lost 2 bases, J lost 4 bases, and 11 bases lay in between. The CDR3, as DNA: TGCGCCAGCAGCCAAACAGGGCGACTCTATGGCTACACCTTC. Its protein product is CASSQTGRLYGYTF.

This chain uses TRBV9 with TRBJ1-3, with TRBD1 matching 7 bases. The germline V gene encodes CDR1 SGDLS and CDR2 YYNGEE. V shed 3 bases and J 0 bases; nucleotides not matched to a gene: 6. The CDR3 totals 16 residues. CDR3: CASSAQTGHSGNTIYF. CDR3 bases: TGTGCCAGCAGCGCTCAGACAGGGCACTCTGGAAACACCATATATTTT.

CDR3 nucleotides: TGTGCCAGCAGCGGCAGGGGAATAGGCACTGAAGCTTTCTTT. Its translation is CASSGRGIGTEAFF. This chain links TRBV9 with TRBJ1-1, with D possibly matching TRBD1 (6 bases). Germline CDR1 reads SGDLS; CDR2 reads YYNGEE. CDR3 length: 14 residues. V gave up 3 bases and J gave up 4 bases, with 13 bases separating them.